The rows below give T cell receptor beta chains drawn from one sample of a study of blood T cell repertoires in COVID-19. Here immunoSEQ multiplex PCR was the method, and the copy in TCRdb shows in-frame clones only, minus some. Here the sample spans approximately 200,000 clones, less than 85% being singletons. The sample comprised PBMCs or T cells enriched from blood (not recorded which). The receptors here all came from a man in his fifties or sixties who had recovered from COVID-19. Both conserved end residues are part of each CDR3. Each record gives: CDR3 length, V gene, clone size, D gene, J gene, CDR3 DNA, CDR3 protein. D genes are given only for firm matches. Clone size appears in some rows only: once, few, many, or a class for an expanded clone.

CDR3 length: 13
V gene: TRBV7-8
clone size: -
D gene: -
J gene: TRBJ1-4
CDR3 DNA: TGTGCCAGCAGCTTAGATCGGGGGGAAAAACTGTTTTTT
CDR3 protein: CASSLDRGEKLFF

CDR3 length: 15
V gene: TRBV30
clone size: once
D gene: TRBD1
J gene: TRBJ2-2
CDR3 DNA: TGTGCCTGGAGTGTACTGGACAGGGACGCCGGGGAGCTGTTTTTT
CDR3 protein: CAWSVLDRDAGELFF

CDR3 length: 15
V gene: TRBV9
clone size: -
D gene: -
J gene: TRBJ1-2
CDR3 DNA: TGTGCCAGCAGCGTAGCTCCCCGACAGGCCTATGGCTACACCTTC
CDR3 protein: CASSVAPRQAYGYTF

CDR3 length: 17
V gene: TRBV15
clone size: -
D gene: -
J gene: TRBJ2-2
CDR3 DNA: TGTGCCACCAGCAGAGATACGGTTATTACGAACACCGGGGAGCTGTTTTTT
CDR3 protein: CATSRDTVITNTGELFF

CDR3 length: 17
V gene: TRBV2
clone size: -
D gene: TRBD1
J gene: TRBJ1-4
CDR3 DNA: TGTGCCAGCAGACGGGACAGTCAAGGGGGATCTAATGAAAAACTGTTTTTT
CDR3 protein: CASRRDSQGGSNEKLFF

CDR3 length: 16
V gene: TRBV6-2/TRBV6-3
clone size: -
D gene: TRBD1
J gene: TRBJ1-2
CDR3 DNA: TGTGCCAGCACCCCCCACCGGGACAGAGGAGTGGCTGGCTACACCTTC
CDR3 protein: CASTPHRDRGVAGYTF

CDR3 length: 13
V gene: TRBV7-9
clone size: -
D gene: -
J gene: TRBJ1-2
CDR3 DNA: TGTGCCAGCAGCTTAGGTACAGGCTATGGCTACACCTTC
CDR3 protein: CASSLGTGYGYTF

CDR3 length: 15
V gene: TRBV6-5
clone size: -
D gene: TRBD1
J gene: TRBJ1-1
CDR3 DNA: TGTGCCAGCAGCGACAGGGGGCAAAGGAACACTGAAGCTTTCTTT
CDR3 protein: CASSDRGQRNTEAFF

CDR3 length: 13
V gene: TRBV6-5
clone size: -
D gene: TRBD1
J gene: TRBJ1-2
CDR3 DNA: TGTGCCAGCAGAGTGGACAGGGGCCAGGGCTACACCTTC
CDR3 protein: CASRVDRGQGYTF

CDR3 length: 14
V gene: TRBV18
clone size: -
D gene: -
J gene: TRBJ2-7
CDR3 DNA: TGTGCCAGCTCACCTTTAGCAGGGTCCTACGAGCAGTACTTC
CDR3 protein: CASSPLAGSYEQYF

CDR3 length: 13
V gene: TRBV19
clone size: -
D gene: -
J gene: TRBJ1-5
CDR3 DNA: TGTGCCAGTAGTCAACAGGTGCATCAGCCCCAGCATTTT
CDR3 protein: CASSQQVHQPQHF

CDR3 length: 15
V gene: TRBV5-5
clone size: -
D gene: TRBD1
J gene: TRBJ1-1
CDR3 DNA: TGTGCCAGCAGCTTGACAGGGGCCCTGAACACTGAAGCTTTCTTT
CDR3 protein: CASSLTGALNTEAFF

CDR3 length: 14
V gene: TRBV11-2
clone size: -
D gene: TRBD1
J gene: TRBJ1-6
CDR3 DNA: TGTGCCAGCAGCCCGGGACAGATTAATTCACCCCTCCACTTT
CDR3 protein: CASSPGQINSPLHF

CDR3 length: 14
V gene: TRBV6-2/TRBV6-3
clone size: once
D gene: -
J gene: TRBJ2-7
CDR3 DNA: TGTGCCAGCAGTTACTCGCAGGGATCCTACGAGCAGTACTTC
CDR3 protein: CASSYSQGSYEQYF

CDR3 length: 14
V gene: TRBV6-5
clone size: once
D gene: -
J gene: TRBJ2-3
CDR3 DNA: TGTGCCAGCAGTTACCCAGGCGACAGGGATACGCAGTATTTT
CDR3 protein: CASSYPGDRDTQYF

CDR3 length: 13
V gene: TRBV3-1/TRBV3-2
clone size: -
D gene: -
J gene: TRBJ1-5
CDR3 DNA: TGTGCCAGCAGCCAAAACCTCGGGGGGACTCAGCATTTT
CDR3 protein: CASSQNLGGTQHF

CDR3 length: 14
V gene: TRBV6-6
clone size: -
D gene: TRBD1
J gene: TRBJ1-5
CDR3 DNA: TGTGCCAGCAGCGGACAGGCTAGCAATCAGCCCCAGCATTTT
CDR3 protein: CASSGQASNQPQHF

CDR3 length: 14
V gene: TRBV5-6
clone size: -
D gene: -
J gene: TRBJ1-2
CDR3 DNA: TGTGCCAGCAGCCCCACAGGGATTGACTATGGCTACACCTTC
CDR3 protein: CASSPTGIDYGYTF

CDR3 length: 14
V gene: TRBV10-3
clone size: -
D gene: TRBD1
J gene: TRBJ1-1
CDR3 DNA: TGTGCCATCAGCCAGACAGGGGGGAACACTGAAGCTTTCTTT
CDR3 protein: CAISQTGGNTEAFF

CDR3 length: 15
V gene: TRBV7-2
clone size: few
D gene: -
J gene: TRBJ1-1
CDR3 DNA: TGTGCCAGCAGCGGCGGTAGTGGCATGAACACTGAAGCTTTCTTT
CDR3 protein: CASSGGSGMNTEAFF

CDR3 length: 14
V gene: TRBV3-1/TRBV3-2
clone size: -
D gene: -
J gene: TRBJ1-1
CDR3 DNA: TGTGCCAGCAGCCAACAGGGGTTGAACACTGAAGCTTTCTTT
CDR3 protein: CASSQQGLNTEAFF

CDR3 length: 13
V gene: TRBV27
clone size: once
D gene: -
J gene: TRBJ2-5
CDR3 DNA: TGTGCCAGCAGTTTAGAGCCTCGAAGGACCCAGTACTTC
CDR3 protein: CASSLEPRRTQYF

CDR3 length: 15
V gene: TRBV5-1
clone size: -
D gene: -
J gene: TRBJ2-5
CDR3 DNA: TGCGCCAGCAGCTCGGTCCCCGGGGGAATGGAGACCCAGTACTTC
CDR3 protein: CASSSVPGGMETQYF

CDR3 length: 13
V gene: TRBV12-3/TRBV12-4
clone size: -
D gene: TRBD1
J gene: TRBJ2-7
CDR3 DNA: TGTGCCAGCAGTTTGGCGACAGGGGATAGGGAGTACTTC
CDR3 protein: CASSLATGDREYF

CDR3 length: 15
V gene: TRBV7-9
clone size: -
D gene: -
J gene: TRBJ2-1
CDR3 DNA: TGTGCCAGCAGCTTGGGAACAGGGTGGGCGAATGAGCAGTTCTTC
CDR3 protein: CASSLGTGWANEQFF

CDR3 length: 15
V gene: TRBV11-1
clone size: -
D gene: TRBD1
J gene: TRBJ1-2
CDR3 DNA: TGTGCCAGCAGCATTCTACAGGGGGCGGGCTATGGCTACACCTTC
CDR3 protein: CASSILQGAGYGYTF